The 31 T cell receptor beta chains listed next were all sequenced from one sample in a study of identical twins. TCRdb recomputed calls from the 5' RACE reads with MiXCR, one row per CDR3 protein. Here the sample spans 500,000 or so distinct CDR3 sequences, approximately 14% being singletons. These same data were also listed under a study on yellow fever vaccine responses in identical twins.

The sample was CD4+ T cells sorted from blood. The receptors shown here come from a young woman in good health.

This clonotype was counted many times. The chain has TRBV29-1 and TRBJ1-5; D is perhaps TRBD1 (6 bases). CDR1 SQVTM and CDR2 ANQGSEA come from the germline V gene. The ends were cut back, 4 bases at V and 3 bases at J, with 10 bases in the middle. CDR3 size: 13 residues. CDR3 loop: CSVAEGDNQPQHF. The CDR3, as DNA: TGCAGCGTTGCCGAGGGGGACAATCAGCCCCAGCATTTT.

V gene TRBV3-1 combines with J gene TRBJ2-1; 10 bases match TRBD1. The CDR3 has 13 residues. Trimming cost V 8 bases and J 4 bases; bases outside gene matches: 2. Germline-derived CDR1 and CDR2 are LGHDT and YNNKEL (reference sequence). CDR3 sequence reads: CASRDRGYNEQFF. The DNA of the CDR3 is TGTGCCAGCCGGGACAGGGGTTACAATGAGCAGTTCTTC.

This clonotype occurred many times. The rearrangement uses TRBV12-3 or TRBV12-4 and TRBJ1-5, with D tentatively TRBD1 (5 bases). This CDR3 has 14 amino acids. Trimming removed 2 bases at V and 4 bases at J, with 9 bases between. The CDR3 DNA reads as TGTGCCAGCAGTTTACTGGGGGGGAATCAGCCCCAGCATTTT. Its translation: CASSLLGGNQPQHF.

This sequence joins TRBV23-1 and TRBJ2-5, with 7 bases fitting TRBD1. TRBV23-1 is flagged as an ORF with uncertain function. V was pared by 2 bases and J by 2 bases, with 11 bases of the junction left unmatched. The CDR3 is 17 amino acids. CDR3 sequence: CASSQPTGEDIQETQYF. The CDR3 DNA reads as TGCGCCAGCAGTCAACCCACAGGGGAAGACATTCAAGAGACCCAGTACTTC.

The chain employs TRBV15 and TRBJ2-1; D not resolved. Germline V CDR1 and CDR2: LNHNV, YYDKDF (reference sequence). Trimming took 6 bases from V and 3 from J, leaving 12 bases between them. The CDR3 is 14 amino acids. Here the CDR3 DNA reads TGTGCCACCAGTTTCCAGGTGGGCTACAATGAGCAGTTCTTC. Its translation is CATSFQVGYNEQFF.

In nucleotides, the CDR3 is TGTGCCAGCAGCTTAGGGAGGAGGCGAGAGACCCAGTACTTC. Amino acid sequence: CASSLGRRRETQYF. The V gene is TRBV7-2, the J gene TRBJ2-5; TRBD2 is a possible D gene (5 bases). The CDR3 extends over 14 amino acids. V dropped 1 base and J dropped 4 bases, with 10 bases sitting between them. Germline lookup yields CDR1 SGHTA and CDR2 FQGNSA.

This clonotype turned up a few times. CDR3 in amino acids: CASSRRQGNQPQHF. The DNA for the CDR3 is TGTGCCAGCAGCCGACGACAGGGCAATCAGCCCCAGCATTTT. The chain uses TRBV7-2 and TRBJ1-5; weak D call: TRBD1 (6 bases). With 5 bases removed from V and 2 bases from J, the gap between germline ends came to 10 bases. Per germline, CDR1 SGHTA and CDR2 FQGNSA. The CDR3 extends over 14 amino acids.

The chain employs TRBV28 and TRBJ2-3; 9 bases map to TRBD1. The V segment lost 5 bases and the J segment 0 bases; nucleotides outside the gene matches: 3. Germline V gene data show CDR1 as MDHEN and CDR2 as SYDVKM. The CDR3 has 15 residues. Here the CDR3 reads CASSGTGFSTDTQYF. The CDR3 DNA reads as TGTGCCAGCAGTGGGACAGGGTTCAGCACAGATACGCAGTATTTT.

V usage is TRBV4-3 and J usage is TRBJ1-1; 7 nucleotides match TRBD1. J lost 0 bases, V lost 3 bases, and 4 bases had no gene match. Germline-derived CDR1 and CDR2 are LGHNA and YSLEER. The CDR3 is 15 residues long. The CDR3 spells CASSQSDRMNTEAFF. Here the CDR3 DNA reads TGCGCCAGCAGCCAGTCGGACAGGATGAACACTGAAGCTTTCTTT.

This clonotype has a handful of counts. The rearrangement joins TRBV28 to TRBJ2-7; no firm D call. CDR1 is MDHEN and CDR2 is SYDVKM in the germline V gene. V dropped 3 bases and J dropped 7 bases, with 16 bases sitting between them. The CDR3 is 14 amino acids. The CDR3 is CASSFWAGPDEQYF. Here the CDR3 DNA reads TGTGCCAGCAGTTTTTGGGCAGGACCCGATGAGCAGTACTTC.

On this clonotype: This may come from a read error, since a much larger clone is one base off. V and J are TRBV20-1 and TRBJ2-5; TRBD2 aligns across 9 bases. The CDR3 consists of 14 residues. Germline assignment: CDR1 DFQATT and CDR2 SNEGSKA (reference sequence). The chain's CDR3 is CCARGGTSIETQYF. Here the CDR3 DNA reads TGCTGTGCTAGAGGTGGGACTAGCATTGAGACCCAGTACTTC.

CDR3 loop: CASSYNLALEQYF. CDR3 sequence (DNA): TGTGCCAGCAGTTACAACTTGGCCCTCGAGCAGTACTTC. The chain couples TRBV6-2 or TRBV6-3 to TRBJ2-7; D call uncertain. Germline CDR1 reads MNHEY; CDR2 reads SVGEGT. The CDR3 is made up of 13 amino acids. V shed 2 bases and J shed 6 bases, with 11 bases lying between them.

The V and J genes are TRBV30 and TRBJ1-1, with a possible D match to TRBD1 (5 bases). The CDR3 contains 16 residues. CDR1 is GTSNPN, CDR2 SVGIG, per germline (reference sequence). Trimming removed 4 bases from V and 1 base from J, with 19 bases in between. CDR3 in amino acids: CAWTFVSGHQNTEAFF. The CDR3 nucleotides read TGTGCCTGGACGTTCGTTTCCGGACACCAGAACACTGAAGCTTTCTTT.

The chain carries TRBV7-6 and TRBJ1-4; TRBD1 might be the D (5 bases). Trimming left V 5 bases short and J 8 bases short, with 21 bases between. The CDR3 spans 16 residues. CDR1 is SGHVS, CDR2 FNYEAQ, per germline. CDR3 region: CASSGRDSPVGEKLFF. CDR3 nucleotide sequence: TGTGCCAGCAGCGGGAGAGACAGCCCGGTTGGGGAAAAACTGTTTTTT.

The rearrangement uses TRBV6-2 or TRBV6-3 and TRBJ2-7; D possibly corresponds to TRBD1 (6 bases). CDR1 MNHEY and CDR2 SVGEGT come from the germline V gene. This CDR3 has 13 amino acids. Trimming removed 6 bases at V and 5 bases at J, with 14 bases between. In nucleotides, the CDR3 is TGTGCCAGCAGCCTACAGGGTTTCCACGAGCAGTACTTC. It is translated as CASSLQGFHEQYF.

This rearrangement joins TRBV5-1 to TRBJ2-7; the match to TRBD2 covers 8 bases. The V gene end was trimmed by 5 bases and the J gene end by 5 bases; junction bases not matched to a gene: 6. The CDR3 is 13 amino acids. The germline gives CDR1 SGHRS, CDR2 YFSETQ. The CDR3 reads CASRSPGGDEQYF. The CDR3 DNA follows: TGCGCCAGCAGGTCCCCGGGGGGGGACGAGCAGTACTTC.

This clonotype was seen more than once but under ten times. CDR3 sequence: CASRSTGEGEQYF. DNA for the CDR3: TGTGCCAGCAGGTCTACAGGGGAAGGCGAGCAGTACTTC. The genes are TRBV6-2 or TRBV6-3 and TRBJ2-7, with 7 bases identical to TRBD1. With V trimmed by 6 bases and J by 6 bases, 8 bases remained unmatched. This CDR3 region has 13 residues. Germline CDR1 and CDR2: MNHEY and SVGEGT.

The V and J genes are TRBV28 and TRBJ2-1; D is possibly TRBD2 (6 bases). Trimming cost V 1 base and J 7 bases, with 8 bases left between them. The CDR3 runs to 13 residues. Germline V gives CDR1 MDHEN, CDR2 SYDVKM. The CDR3 loop reads CASSLLGLNEQFF. DNA for the CDR3: TGTGCCAGCAGTTTATTGGGACTGAATGAGCAGTTCTTC.

The chain joins TRBV10-3 to TRBJ1-1; no definite D call. Looked up from germline, CDR1 is ENHRY and CDR2 is SYGVKD. CDR3 length equals 11 residues. With 2 bases removed from V and 8 bases from J, the gap between germline ends came to 6 bases. The CDR3 loop reads CAISEQTEAFF. CDR3 bases: TGTGCCATCAGTGAGCAGACAGAAGCTTTCTTT.

The V call is TRBV20-1, the J call TRBJ1-5, with D perhaps matching TRBD1 (6 bases). Germline V gene lookup returns CDR1 DFQATT and CDR2 SNEGSKA (reference sequence). The CDR3 has 13 residues. The V and J ends lost 5 bases and 5 bases respectively, with 13 bases between them. The CDR3 here is CSAQAQGYQPQHF. The CDR3 nucleotides are TGCAGTGCTCAGGCTCAGGGGTATCAGCCCCAGCATTTT.

This clonotype has just a few counts. This chain links TRBV12-3 or TRBV12-4 with TRBJ1-5, with 8 bases fitting TRBD1. V lost 3 bases and J lost 5; bases outside the gene matches: 12. This CDR3 region has 17 residues. CDR3 sequence (DNA): TGTGCCAGCAGTTTGCGCCGGCTGGGACAGGCCGATCAGCCCCAGCATTTT. This translates into CASSLRRLGQADQPQHF.

This chain connects TRBV28 to TRBJ2-1, with 11 bases identical to TRBD2. J gave up 8 bases and V 2 bases, and 2 bases lay outside the gene matches. In germline, CDR1 is MDHEN, CDR2 SYDVKM. This CDR3 region has 14 residues. For the CDR3, the DNA is TGTGCCAGCAGTTTAACTAGCGGGAGCTATGAGCAGTTCTTC. It specifies CASSLTSGSYEQFF.

This chain joins TRBV5-5 and TRBJ2-7, with D perhaps matching TRBD2 (8 bases). The CDR3 is 15 amino acids. The V and J ends lost 0 bases and 6 bases respectively, with 16 bases between them. CDR1 is SGHKS, CDR2 YYEKEE, per germline (reference sequence). CDR3 protein: CASSLVARGTSEQYF. CDR3 nucleotides: TGTGCCAGCAGCTTGGTGGCCAGGGGGACTAGCGAGCAGTACTTC.

The chain uses TRBV6-5 and TRBJ2-3; 9 bases align to TRBD2. CDR3 length equals 16 residues. V gave up 3 bases and J gave up 2 bases; unmatched junction bases: 6. Germline assignment: CDR1 MNHEY and CDR2 SVGAGI. CDR3 coding DNA: TGTGCCAGCAGTTATTCTGCTAGCGGGGCCACAGATACGCAGTATTTT. This sequence encodes CASSYSASGATDTQYF.

This clonotype was observed a handful of times. This rearrangement joins TRBV10-3 to TRBJ2-1; 10 bases map to TRBD2. Germline-derived CDR1 and CDR2 are ENHRY and SYGVKD. The CDR3 contains 14 residues. Unmatched junction bases numbered 2, after V lost 5 bases and J lost 4 bases. The CDR3 DNA sequence: TGTGCCATCAGTCTACTAGCGGGGTACAATGAGCAGTTCTTC. Its translation is CAISLLAGYNEQFF.

This clonotype has more than one count but fewer than ten. V is TRBV2 and J is TRBJ1-1; the D is unclear. CDR1 is SNHLY and CDR2 is FYNNEI in the germline V gene. This CDR3 is built from 14 residues. The ends were cut back, 4 bases at V and 6 bases at J, with 15 bases in the middle. In nucleotides, the CDR3 is TGTGCCAGCAGTGGGCTGGTCCTCGCGGCTGAAGCTTTCTTT. Its protein product is CASSGLVLAAEAFF. The full variable domain, in which reference TRBV2 and TRBJ1-1 provide the parts outside the CDR3, is EPEVTQTPSHQVTQMGQEVILRCVPISNHLYFYWYRQILGQKVEFLVSFYNNEISEKSEIFDDQFSVERPDGSNFTLKIRSTKLEDSAMYFCASSGLVLAAEAFFGQGTRLTVV.

This clonotype was recorded a few times. The chain has TRBV25-1 and TRBJ2-1; D may be TRBD2 (6 bases). Germline V gene lookup returns CDR1 MGHDK and CDR2 SYGVNS. The ends were cut back, 0 bases at V and 2 bases at J, with 14 bases in the middle. The CDR3 has 17 amino acids. The CDR3 region is CASSEYLMGGTYNEQFF. The CDR3 nucleotides read TGTGCCAGCAGTGAATATCTGATGGGGGGAACCTACAATGAGCAGTTCTTC.

This clonotype was picked up a small number of times. This chain joins TRBV5-1 and TRBJ2-3, with D perhaps TRBD1 (5 bases). This CDR3 spans 16 amino acids. Germline V gene data show CDR1 as SGHRS and CDR2 as YFSETQ. Trimming stripped 2 bases from V and 5 bases from J, with 18 bases between. The CDR3 here is CASSLGRGSVGDTQYF. The CDR3 bases are TGCGCCAGCAGCTTAGGAAGGGGTAGTGTGGGAGATACGCAGTATTTT.

This chain links TRBV10-2 with TRBJ1-5, with D possibly matching TRBD1 (5 bases). Germline values: CDR1 WSHSY, CDR2 SAAADI. This CDR3 is 15 amino acids long. The V gene lost 6 bases and the J gene lost 2 bases, with 14 bases spanning the gap. CDR3: CASRAPGDGNQPQHF. CDR3 nucleotide sequence: TGCGCCAGCAGAGCCCCCGGGGACGGCAATCAGCCCCAGCATTTT.

This clonotype was observed once. The chain links TRBV4-2 to TRBJ2-5; 7 bases are a match to TRBD2. Germline CDR1 reads LGHNA; CDR2 reads YNFKEQ. V was pared by 8 bases and J by 5 bases, with 8 bases of the junction left unmatched. The CDR3 is 13 amino acids. The CDR3 DNA sequence: TGTGCCAGCGCCCAGACTAGCAGGGAGACCCAGTACTTC. It is translated as CASAQTSRETQYF.

The J gene is TRBJ2-6, the V gene TRBV6-1, with no clear D. Between the trimmed V and J ends, which lost 3 bases and 3 bases, there was a span of 9 bases. Germline V gene data show CDR1 as MNHNS and CDR2 as SASEGT. There are 15 residues in the CDR3. The CDR3 loop reads CASSDQEFGANVLTF. CDR3 bases: TGTGCCAGCAGTGATCAGGAGTTTGGGGCCAACGTCCTGACTTTC.